Detailed here is one T cell receptor beta chain. Original processing methods: Cell counts per sample came from amplifying reference gene primers. The data were produced by immunoSEQ multiplex PCR, yet TCRdb's version contains in-frame clones alone and is incomplete. V, J and clone size reflect that table, while D and trimming were determined from the DNA. The table lists about 75,000 clones, just over 85% of them singletons. The data originate from a study of blood T cell repertoires in COVID-19. The CDR3 spans 15 residues. Per the germline V gene, CDR1 is LGHNA and CDR2 is YSLEER. V lost 4 bases to trimming and J lost 3 bases, with 12 bases between them.

The source is a human donor in a cohort sampled during active COVID-19. The chain carries TRBV4-3 and TRBJ2-2; perhaps TRBD1 as D (5 bases). The sequencing input was peripheral blood. CDR3 sequence reads: CASSLTRQHTGELFF. CDR3 coding DNA: TGCGCCAGCAGCCTTACCCGACAGCACACCGGGGAGCTGTTTTTT.